This section outlines one T cell receptor beta chain sequence together with its context. Its antigen is unknown. Some clones are missing from TCRdb's copy, which holds only in-frame ones; the method was immunoSEQ multiplex PCR. The top ten clones hold 2% to 2.5% of a sample with 70,000 or so clones, roughly 87% of them seen once. Germline V gene data show CDR1 as SGHTA and CDR2 as FQGNSA. Trimming left V 2 bases short and J 5 bases short, with 15 bases between. The CDR3 is 15 amino acids. The data belong to a study of OX40 agonist ivuxolimab in advanced cancers. About the research overall: Partial responses were achieved by three patients, of whom one had hepatocellular carcinoma and two had cutaneous melanoma.

The study's findings and limits: In general, CD8+ T cells held more expanded clones than CD4+ did, on average. Those patients achieving a partial response at 0.1-3.0 mg/kg showed among the lowest clonal expansion.

This clonotype was obtained from an adult with an advanced solid tumor such as melanoma, head and neck, liver or kidney cancer. The chain joins TRBV7-2 to TRBJ2-5; no definite D call. Sequencing was performed on CD4+ or CD8+ T cells sorted from blood, taken in a trial of the OX40 agonist ivuxolimab. The CDR3 spells CASSLSSSSAETQYF. CDR3 coding DNA: TGTGCCAGCAGCTTATCTTCCTCTTCGGCGGAGACCCAGTACTTC.